This T cell receptor beta chain was captured by sequencing in a study of early T cells in non-severe SARS-CoV-2 infection. For the study at large: RNA in bulk from unsorted whole blood was sequenced, and chains were unpaired. Findings and limits, study-wide: Matching against VDJdb likely underestimated virus-specific expansions, favoring anti-spike CD8.

This clonotype was recorded many times. What it binds is not known. cDNA molecules, individually, were tagged with unique molecular identifiers. TCRdb reprocessed the 5' RACE reads via MiXCR and lists one record per CDR3 protein. The repertoire includes 69,000 or so distinct CDR3 sequences, roughly 9.4% of them detected once, and 5.9% sits in the top ten. This TCR came from an adult who was a healthcare worker with PCR-confirmed SARS-CoV-2 infection or an uninfected control (not recorded which). The sequenced sample consisted of whole blood.

Here the CDR3 reads CSASVGDGELFF. The CDR3 DNA reads as TGCAGTGCCTCTGTCGGGGACGGGGAGCTGTTTTTT. J is TRBJ2-2 and V is TRBV20-1; TRBD2 is a possible D gene (5 bases). This CDR3 is 12 amino acids long. V lost 6 bases to trimming and J lost 7 bases, with 12 bases between them. In germline, CDR1 is DFQATT, CDR2 SNEGSKA (reference sequence).